A selection of T cell receptor beta chains follows, all from one sample in a study of T cell changes during pregnancy in multiple sclerosis. The data were produced by immunoSEQ multiplex PCR, yet TCRdb's version contains in-frame clones alone and is incomplete. Here the sample spans about 60,000 clones, roughly 93% being singletons. The specimen comprised peripheral blood, sampled after pregnancy. Source of these receptors: a female donor with multiple sclerosis, enrolled in a pregnancy study. CDR3s leave out the opening cysteine and the closing phenylalanine or tryptophan. Fields, in order: CDR3 length, V gene, clone size, CDR3 protein. The size entry is marked missing in some rows and otherwise reads once, few, many or a size class.

len: 12
v_gene: TRBV7-3
abundance: few
CDR3aa: ASSPAALTDTQY

len: 12
v_gene: TRBV19
abundance: -
CDR3aa: ASRGTATNEKLF

len: 12
v_gene: TRBV23-1
abundance: -
CDR3aa: ASSPHRENTEAF

len: 15
v_gene: TRBV28
abundance: -
CDR3aa: ASSFSVGTGPTDTQY

len: 9
v_gene: TRBV9
abundance: -
CDR3aa: ASKGVSGYT

len: 14
v_gene: TRBV15
abundance: -
CDR3aa: ATSRGLGGRTDTQY

len: 11
v_gene: TRBV6-6
abundance: once
CDR3aa: ASSTGRAVEQF

len: 10
v_gene: TRBV6-5
abundance: -
CDR3aa: ASSYAGDTQY

len: 11
v_gene: TRBV19
abundance: -
CDR3aa: ASSHGGTGELF

len: 12
v_gene: TRBV28
abundance: -
CDR3aa: ASSPHGTGYGYT

len: 14
v_gene: TRBV5-1
abundance: -
CDR3aa: ASSFRLAGSYNEQF

len: 11
v_gene: TRBV7-9
abundance: once
CDR3aa: AGESGTYNEQF

len: 11
v_gene: TRBV5-1
abundance: -
CDR3aa: ASSLAETGELF

len: 11
v_gene: TRBV5-1
abundance: -
CDR3aa: ASSPGLRLEQY